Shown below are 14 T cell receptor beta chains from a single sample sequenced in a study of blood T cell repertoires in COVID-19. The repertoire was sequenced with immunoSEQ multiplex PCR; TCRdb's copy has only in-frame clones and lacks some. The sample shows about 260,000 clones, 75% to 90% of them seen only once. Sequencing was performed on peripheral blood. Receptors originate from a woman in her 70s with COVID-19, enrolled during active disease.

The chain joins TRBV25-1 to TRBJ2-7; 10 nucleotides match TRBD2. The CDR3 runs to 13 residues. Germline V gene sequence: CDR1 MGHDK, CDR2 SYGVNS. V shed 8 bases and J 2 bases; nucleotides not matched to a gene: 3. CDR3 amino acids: CASGAGGPYEQYF. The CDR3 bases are TGTGCCAGCGGAGCGGGAGGGCCCTACGAGCAGTACTTC.

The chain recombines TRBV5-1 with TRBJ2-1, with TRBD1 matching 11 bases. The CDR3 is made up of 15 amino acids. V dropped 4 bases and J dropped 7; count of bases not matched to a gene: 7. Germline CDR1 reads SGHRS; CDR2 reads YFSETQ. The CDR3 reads CASSPGQGANNEQFF. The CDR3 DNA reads TGCGCCAGCAGCCCTGGACAGGGGGCGAATAATGAGCAGTTCTTC. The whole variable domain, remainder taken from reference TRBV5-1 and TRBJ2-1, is KAGVTQTPRYLIKTRGQQVTLSCSPISGHRSVSWYQQTPGQGLQFLFEYFSETQRNKGNFPGRFSGRQFSNSRSEMNVSTLELGDSALYLCASSPGQGANNEQFFGPGTRLTVL.

CDR3 DNA sequence: TGTGCCACCAGCAAATCCCCTAATGTAATTGGCGAGCAGTACTTC. This gives the protein CATSKSPNVIGEQYF. The J gene is TRBJ2-7, the V gene TRBV15, with D unclear. The germline V gene encodes CDR1 LNHNV and CDR2 YYDKDF (reference sequence). The CDR3 sequence is 15 residues long. V dropped 4 bases and J dropped 6 bases, with 19 bases sitting between them.

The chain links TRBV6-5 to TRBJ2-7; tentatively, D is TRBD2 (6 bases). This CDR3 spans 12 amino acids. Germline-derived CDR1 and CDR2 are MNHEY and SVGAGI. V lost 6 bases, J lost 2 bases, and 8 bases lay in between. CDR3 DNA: TGTGCCAGCAGCAGGACTACCTACGAGCAGTACTTC. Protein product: CASSRTTYEQYF.

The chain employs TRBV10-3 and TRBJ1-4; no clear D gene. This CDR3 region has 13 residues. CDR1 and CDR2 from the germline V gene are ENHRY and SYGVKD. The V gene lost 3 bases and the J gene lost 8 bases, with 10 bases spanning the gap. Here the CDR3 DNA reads TGTGCCATCAGTGAAGTAGCCTCGGAAAAACTGTTTTTT. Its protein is CAISEVASEKLFF.

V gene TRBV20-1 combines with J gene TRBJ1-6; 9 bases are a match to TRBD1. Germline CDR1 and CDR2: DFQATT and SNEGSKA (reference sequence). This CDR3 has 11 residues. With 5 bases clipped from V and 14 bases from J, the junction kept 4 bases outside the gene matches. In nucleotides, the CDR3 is TGCAGTGCTGGGAGACAGGGGGCCCTCCACTTT. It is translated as CSAGRQGALHF.

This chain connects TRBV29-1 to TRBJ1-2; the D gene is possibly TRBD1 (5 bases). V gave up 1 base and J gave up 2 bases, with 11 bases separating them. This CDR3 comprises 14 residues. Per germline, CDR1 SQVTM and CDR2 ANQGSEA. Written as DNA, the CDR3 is TGCAGCGTTGAAGGGCAGGGAAGGAACTATGGCTACACCTTC. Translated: CSVEGQGRNYGYTF.

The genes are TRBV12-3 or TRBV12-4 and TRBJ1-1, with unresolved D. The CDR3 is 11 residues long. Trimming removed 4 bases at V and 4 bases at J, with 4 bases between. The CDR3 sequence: CASSSSTEAFF. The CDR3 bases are TGTGCCAGCAGTTCGAGCACTGAAGCTTTCTTT.

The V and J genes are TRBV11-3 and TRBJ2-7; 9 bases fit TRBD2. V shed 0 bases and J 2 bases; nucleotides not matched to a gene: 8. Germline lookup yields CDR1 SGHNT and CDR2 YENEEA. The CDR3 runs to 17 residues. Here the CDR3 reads CASSLEASGIIPYEQYF. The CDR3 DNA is TGTGCCAGCAGCTTAGAGGCTAGCGGGATAATTCCCTACGAGCAGTACTTC.

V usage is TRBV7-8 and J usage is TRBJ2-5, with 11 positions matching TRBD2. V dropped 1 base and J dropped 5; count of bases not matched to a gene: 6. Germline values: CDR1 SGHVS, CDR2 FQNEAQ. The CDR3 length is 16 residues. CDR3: CASSLVLAGGGETQYF. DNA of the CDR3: TGTGCCAGCAGCTTAGTTTTAGCGGGAGGGGGGGAGACCCAGTACTTC.

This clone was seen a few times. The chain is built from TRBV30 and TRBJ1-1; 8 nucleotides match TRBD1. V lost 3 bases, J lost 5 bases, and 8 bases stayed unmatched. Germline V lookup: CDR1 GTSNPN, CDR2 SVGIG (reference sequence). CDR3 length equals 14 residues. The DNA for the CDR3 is TGTGCCTGGAGGGCAGGGGGCGCGGGGACTGAAGCTTTCTTT. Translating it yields CAWRAGGAGTEAFF.

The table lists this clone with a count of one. The CDR3 region is CASSPQGRGEKLFF. CDR3 DNA sequence: TGTGCCAGCAGCCCACAGGGGCGGGGTGAAAAACTGTTTTTT. The V call is TRBV13, the J call TRBJ1-4; 7 bases fit TRBD1. Germline trimming cut 5 bases from V and 7 bases from J; bases unmatched to any gene: 7. CDR3 length equals 14 residues. The germline V gene encodes CDR1 PRHDT and CDR2 FYEKMQ (reference sequence). The variable domain in full, completed from reference TRBV13 and TRBJ1-4, reads AAGVIQSPRHLIKEKRETATLKCYPIPRHDTVYWYQQGPGQDPQFLISFYEKMQSDKGSIPDRFSAQQFSDYHSELNMSSLELGDSALYFCASSPQGRGEKLFFGSGTQLSVL.

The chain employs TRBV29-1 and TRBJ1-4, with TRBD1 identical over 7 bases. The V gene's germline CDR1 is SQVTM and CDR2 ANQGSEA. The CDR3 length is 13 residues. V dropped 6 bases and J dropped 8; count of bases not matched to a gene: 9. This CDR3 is CSVETGNMEKLFF. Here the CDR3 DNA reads TGCAGCGTAGAGACAGGGAATATGGAAAAACTGTTTTTT. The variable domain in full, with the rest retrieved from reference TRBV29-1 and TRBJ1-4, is SAVISQKPSRDICQRGTSLTIQCQVDSQVTMMFWYRQQPGQSLTLIATANQGSEATYESGFVIDKFPISRPNLTFSTLTVSNMSPEDSSIYLCSVETGNMEKLFFGSGTQLSVL.

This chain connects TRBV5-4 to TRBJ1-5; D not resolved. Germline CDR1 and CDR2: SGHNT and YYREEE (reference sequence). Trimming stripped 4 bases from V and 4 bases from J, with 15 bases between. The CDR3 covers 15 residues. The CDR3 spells CASSTRDNPNQPQHF. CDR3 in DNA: TGTGCCAGCAGCACACGAGACAACCCGAATCAGCCCCAGCATTTT.